These T cell receptor beta chains were read from a single sample in a study of T cell repertoires in ileal Crohn's disease. Sequencing used immunoSEQ multiplex PCR; TCRdb keeps in-frame clones, though not all of them. The sample lists about 15,000 clones, around 76% occurring once. The sample consisted of ileal tissue. These receptors came from an adult with Crohn's disease. Each CDR3 is given with its conserved first and last residue. Fields, in order: CDR3 protein, CDR3 DNA, J gene, clone size, D gene, V gene. The D gene is left open where the match is weak. Only some rows state a clone size, as once, few, many or a class for expanded clones.

CDR3: CASSYSGGSGANVLTF
DNA: TGTGCCAGCAGTTACTCAGGGGGCTCTGGGGCCAACGTCCTGACTTTC
J: TRBJ2-6
size: NA
D: NA
V: TRBV6-5

CDR3: CASSQGAGTSGISEQFF
DNA: TGCGCCAGCAGCCAAGGAGCCGGGACTAGCGGGATCAGTGAGCAGTTCTTC
J: TRBJ2-1
size: NA
D: TRBD2
V: TRBV4-3

CDR3: CASSADRPPYGYTF
DNA: TGTGCCAGCAGTGCTGACAGACCCCCCTATGGCTACACCTTC
J: TRBJ1-2
size: NA
D: NA
V: TRBV6-1

CDR3: CASSGFSGGLDTQYF
DNA: TGTGCCAGCAGTGGCTTCTCGGGGGGTTTGGATACGCAGTATTTT
J: TRBJ2-3
size: NA
D: TRBD2
V: TRBV6-1

CDR3: CASSQVRAGGPGNEQFF
DNA: TGTGCCAGCAGCCAAGTAAGAGCGGGAGGGCCGGGTAATGAGCAGTTCTTC
J: TRBJ2-1
size: NA
D: TRBD2
V: TRBV14

CDR3: CAILRDYSYEQYF
DNA: TGTGCCATCCTCCGGGACTACTCCTACGAGCAGTACTTC
J: TRBJ2-7
size: NA
D: TRBD2
V: TRBV10-3

CDR3: CASSPRAGDTGELFF
DNA: TGTGCCAGCAGCCCTCGGGCAGGGGACACCGGGGAGCTGTTTTTT
J: TRBJ2-2
size: NA
D: NA
V: TRBV2

CDR3: CASSLDWAGGNTGELFF
DNA: TGTGCCAGCAGCTTAGATTGGGCAGGGGGCAACACCGGGGAGCTGTTTTTT
J: TRBJ2-2
size: NA
D: TRBD1
V: TRBV7-9

CDR3: CASSPSSGYYGYTF
DNA: TGTGCCAGCAGCCCTTCGAGTGGGTACTATGGCTACACCTTC
J: TRBJ1-2
size: NA
D: NA
V: TRBV9

CDR3: CASRDSFYSNQPQHF
DNA: TGTGCCAGCAGGGACAGCTTTTATAGCAATCAGCCCCAGCATTTT
J: TRBJ1-5
size: NA
D: NA
V: TRBV6-1

CDR3: CASGDSLSRNSPLHF
DNA: TGCGCCAGCGGGGACAGCCTCTCTCGAAATTCACCCCTCCACTTT
J: TRBJ1-6
size: NA
D: TRBD1
V: TRBV4-1

CDR3: CASSQGDRGIKDEQYF
DNA: TGTGCCAGCAGCCAAGGGGACAGGGGAATAAAAGACGAGCAGTACTTC
J: TRBJ2-7
size: NA
D: TRBD1
V: TRBV14

CDR3: CASSWRGRGDEQYF
DNA: TGTGCCAGCAGCTGGAGGGGGCGCGGGGACGAGCAGTACTTC
J: TRBJ2-7
size: NA
D: NA
V: TRBV5-4

CDR3: CASSGGGSYNEQFF
DNA: TGCGCCAGCAGCGGCGGGGGGTCCTACAATGAGCAGTTCTTC
J: TRBJ2-1
size: few
D: TRBD2
V: TRBV4-3

CDR3: CAANQDEQYF
DNA: TGTGCCGCCAACCAAGACGAGCAGTACTTC
J: TRBJ2-7
size: NA
D: NA
V: TRBV6-5